This T cell receptor beta chain was identified during a study of T cell changes during pregnancy in multiple sclerosis (dated by TCRdb to about 2019). Regarding the complete study: In women with multiple sclerosis, the researchers looked at how the T cell repertoire shifted as pregnancy progressed.

To prepare the library, the immunoSEQ multiplex PCR assay was applied. This immuneACCESS table, as held by TCRdb, lists in-frame sequences with V and J called but not all clones. Of the missing ones, under half trace to an unresolved V gene in checked studies; the others have no known cause. In all, the sample holds 30,000 to 45,000 clones, and 89% of those were seen once. Of the sample, 11% is held by the ten largest clones. Taken from the germline V gene (reference sequence), the CDR1 and CDR2 loops are LNHDA and SQIVND. The V end gives up 5 bases and the J end 1 base, leaving 7 bases in the junction not matched to a gene. From the cysteine up to the phenylalanine, the CDR3 has a length of 16 residues. Only the CDR3 portion is preserved as DNA: 48 bases, with reading frame beginning at the first base. A word on this clone: Its antigen is unknown. Qualities for individual bases were not recorded, and no much larger clone is one base off.

This sequence originates from a female donor with multiple sclerosis, enrolled in a pregnancy study. This material consisted of CD8+ T cells from peripheral blood mononuclear cells, taken in the third trimester of pregnancy. This receptor chain uses TRBV19 and TRBJ2-7; 11 middle bases align to TRBD1. Here the CDR3 is given as CASSLTGTGGSYEQYF. The DNA is TGTGCCAGTAGTCTTACCGGGACAGGGGGTTCCTACGAGCAGTACTTC.